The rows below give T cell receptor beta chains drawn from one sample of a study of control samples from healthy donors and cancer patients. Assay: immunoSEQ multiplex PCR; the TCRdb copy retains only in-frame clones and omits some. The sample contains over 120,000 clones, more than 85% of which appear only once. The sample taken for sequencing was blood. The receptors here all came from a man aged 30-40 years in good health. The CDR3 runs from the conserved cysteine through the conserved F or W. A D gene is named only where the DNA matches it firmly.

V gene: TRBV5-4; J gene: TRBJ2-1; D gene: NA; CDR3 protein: CASSLGENQPYNEQFF
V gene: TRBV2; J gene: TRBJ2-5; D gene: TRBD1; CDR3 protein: CASSEAGQGNGETQYF
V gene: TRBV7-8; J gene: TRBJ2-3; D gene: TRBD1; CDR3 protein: CASSLGQGYADTQYF
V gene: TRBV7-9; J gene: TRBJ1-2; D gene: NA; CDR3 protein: CASSLEGLEGGYGYTF
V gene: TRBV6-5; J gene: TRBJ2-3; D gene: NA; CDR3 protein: CAAGPGGTQYF
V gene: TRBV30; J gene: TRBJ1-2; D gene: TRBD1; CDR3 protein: CAWSISGTGTNYGYTF
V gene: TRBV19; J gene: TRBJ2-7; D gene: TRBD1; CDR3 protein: CASRDRGVDEQYF
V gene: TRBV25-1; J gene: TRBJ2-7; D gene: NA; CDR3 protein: CASSDWREVDEQYF
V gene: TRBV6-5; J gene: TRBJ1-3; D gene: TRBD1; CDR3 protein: CASSWGQNVEPFF
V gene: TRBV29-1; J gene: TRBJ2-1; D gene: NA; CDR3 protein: CSPIGGSGEQFF
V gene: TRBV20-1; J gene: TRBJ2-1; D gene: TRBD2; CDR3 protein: CSASLAGPYNEQFF
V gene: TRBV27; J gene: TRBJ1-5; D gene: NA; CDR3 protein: CASSLSGGPNQPQHF
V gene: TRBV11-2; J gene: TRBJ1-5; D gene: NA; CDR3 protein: CASSPGGHQPQHF
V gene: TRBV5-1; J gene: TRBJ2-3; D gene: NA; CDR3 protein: CASSLVPGAGTDTQYF
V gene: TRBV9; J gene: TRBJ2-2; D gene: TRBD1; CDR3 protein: CASSVVGDRVTGELFF
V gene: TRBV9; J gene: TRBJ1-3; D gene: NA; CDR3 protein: CASSVSSGGNTIYF
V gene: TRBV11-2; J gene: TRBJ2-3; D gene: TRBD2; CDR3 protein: CASSSKAGSGTDTQYF
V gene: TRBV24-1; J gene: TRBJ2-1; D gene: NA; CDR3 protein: CATSDSGVRDEQFF
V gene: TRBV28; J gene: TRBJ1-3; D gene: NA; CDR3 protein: CASSVSDLRSGNTIYF
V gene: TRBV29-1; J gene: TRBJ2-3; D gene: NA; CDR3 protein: CSVEEGTDTQYF
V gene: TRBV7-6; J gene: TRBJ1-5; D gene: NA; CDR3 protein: CASSLGLVNNQPQHF
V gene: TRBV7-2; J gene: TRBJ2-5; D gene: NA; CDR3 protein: CASSSPVDIQETQYF
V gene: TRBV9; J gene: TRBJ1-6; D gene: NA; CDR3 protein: CASTLASGGPLHF